This entry describes one TCR beta chain. Its antigen remains unknown. This specimen comes from a study of a mutant IDH1 vaccine in newly diagnosed glioma. About the study: Investigators started vaccination 4-6 weeks after radiotherapy alone, or with temozolomide cycles. The treated population exhibited a male proportion of roughly 60%, a female proportion of 37.5%, and a mean age of about 40 years. Patients previously underwent radiotherapy, temozolomide, or both, and most underwent both. Study-wide results and caveats: Pseudoprogression appeared independent of alterations in top peripheral clonotypes.

This CDR3 is 15 amino acids long. The J segment lost 6 bases and the V segment lost 5 bases, leaving 9 bases of the junction unmatched. CDR1 and CDR2 (germline): SGHTA, FQGNSA. Documented time point: week 23, last vaccination. In every dose of vaccine, 300 ug of mutant IDH1 20-mer peptide was given alongside topical imiquimod. Generated by immunoSEQ multiplex PCR, the TCRdb table keeps only in-frame clones and is missing some. The repertoire holds tens of thousands of clones, with about four fifths as singletons. Material: PBMCs, obtained from a glioma patient whose treatment included an IDH1 peptide vaccine. The receptor's source is a woman between 40 and 50 years old with glioma. Some clones in this sample may be carry-over from other donors' samples. The J gene is TRBJ2-3, the V gene TRBV7-2; the match to TRBD2 covers 9 bases. The CDR3 loop reads CASSGRRGGMDTQYF. CDR3 coding DNA: TGTGCCAGCAGCGGACGGCGGGGGGGTATGGATACGCAGTATTTT.